The clone carrying this T cell receptor beta chain was found once. Both 60 Vbeta primers and 13 Jbeta primers went into the PCR. The data were produced by immunoSEQ multiplex PCR, yet TCRdb's version contains in-frame clones alone and is incomplete. The profile covers over 150,000 clones, with 85% appearing a single time and 1% taken by the ten largest. Germline loops: CDR1 SGHAT, CDR2 FQNNGV. This CDR3 is 18 amino acids long. The V and J ends lost 6 bases and 4 bases, in that order; junction bases with no gene match: 17. The source of the sample is a study of cytomegalovirus exposure and HLA in healthy donors.

Specimen: PBMCs. The source is a boy aged 2 to 10 in good health and CMV-seronegative. The genes are TRBV11-2 and TRBJ2-3, with TRBD2 matching 9 bases. CDR3 DNA sequence: TGTGCCAGCAGGACGGGGCGGGGGGGCGTTCGGGGGGCAGATACGCAGTATTTT. Protein product: CASRTGRGGVRGADTQYF.